These 26 T cell receptor beta chains were sequenced from one sample in a study of glioma-infiltrating T cells after dendritic cell vaccination. Profiled with immunoSEQ multiplex PCR; TCRdb holds only in-frame clones, not every one. In the table there are tens of thousands of clones, around 79% of which are singletons. The specimen comprised blood, sampled before dendritic cell vaccination. Every receptor here comes from a human donor with glioblastoma.

J is TRBJ1-5 and V is TRBV7-8; 7 nucleotides line up with TRBD1. V was clipped by 4 bases and J by 5 bases; unmatched bases: 5. The germline V gene encodes CDR1 SGHVS and CDR2 FQNEAQ. The CDR3 loop spans 14 amino acids. CDR3 bases: TGTGCCAGCAGCTGGAGACAGGGCGATCAGCCCCAGCATTTT. It translates to CASSWRQGDQPQHF.

V and J are TRBV5-4 and TRBJ2-4; D is perhaps TRBD2 (7 bases). CDR3 length equals 15 residues. Trimming took 2 bases from V and 6 from J, leaving 15 bases between them. Germline CDR1 is SGHNT and CDR2 is YYREEE (reference sequence). CDR3 sequence reads: CASSLGGGDLNIQYF. DNA for the CDR3: TGTGCCAGCAGCTTAGGGGGGGGAGACCTAAACATTCAGTACTTC. Filled out from reference TRBV5-4 and TRBJ2-4, the complete variable domain reads ETGVTQSPTHLIKTRGQQVTLRCSSQSGHNTVSWYQQALGQGPQFIFQYYREEENGRGNFPPRFSGLQFPNYSSELNVNALELDDSALYLCASSLGGGDLNIQYFGAGTRLSVL.

This chain joins TRBV19 and TRBJ2-3, with 10 bases identical to TRBD2. V shed 9 bases and J 1 base; nucleotides not matched to a gene: 7. This CDR3 contains 15 residues. Looked up from germline, CDR1 is LNHDA and CDR2 is SQIVND (reference sequence). The CDR3 is CASGASGGGTDTQYF. As DNA, the CDR3 is TGTGCCAGCGGGGCTAGCGGGGGTGGCACAGATACGCAGTATTTT.

This clone was seen only a few times. The rearrangement uses TRBV6-1 and TRBJ2-2; TRBD1 matches 9 bases. V trimming: 5 bases; J trimming: 2 bases; junction bases outside the gene matches: 3. Looked up from germline, CDR1 is MNHNS and CDR2 is SASEGT. The CDR3 loop spans 15 amino acids. In DNA form, the CDR3 reads TGTGCCAGCAGTCGGGACAGGGTTAACACCGGGGAGCTGTTTTTT. Protein sequence: CASSRDRVNTGELFF.

This chain uses TRBV7-2 with TRBJ1-6; 9 nucleotides line up with TRBD1. The junction had 8 bases not matched to a gene; V was cut back by 11 bases and J by 6 bases. The V gene's germline CDR1 is SGHTA and CDR2 FQGNSA. This CDR3 has 14 amino acids. CDR3 sequence (DNA): TGTGCCGCTAGGGGGACAGGGCCTAATTCACCCCTCCACTTT. This codes for CAARGTGPNSPLHF.

The rearrangement links TRBV18 to TRBJ2-1, with 9 bases aligning to TRBD2. CDR1 is KGHSH, CDR2 LQKENI, per germline. This CDR3 contains 17 residues. V shed 1 base, J shed 3 bases, and the junction held 7 bases outside the gene matches. For the CDR3, the DNA is TGTGCCAGCTCACCACAGGCTAGCGGGAATCTCTACAATGAGCAGTTCTTC. It is translated as CASSPQASGNLYNEQFF.

CDR3 sequence: CASSESRLGVYGYTF. The CDR3 coding sequence is TGTGCCAGCAGTGAATCTCGCCTAGGCGTCTATGGCTACACCTTC. The chain carries TRBV6-1 and TRBJ1-2, with D unresolved. Germline CDR1 is MNHNS and CDR2 is SASEGT. Trimming shortened V by 2 bases and J by 4 bases, and 14 bases separated the two germline ends. The CDR3 length is 15 residues.

V gene TRBV19 combines with J gene TRBJ2-5; 9 bases are shared with TRBD2. The CDR3 totals 16 residues. The J segment lost 4 bases and the V segment lost 1 base, leaving 7 bases of the junction unmatched. Germline lookup yields CDR1 LNHDA and CDR2 SQIVND (reference sequence). DNA of the CDR3: TGTGCCAGTAGTATAGGTTCAGCGGGGGGTCGAGAGACCCAGTACTTC. Protein: CASSIGSAGGRETQYF.

This chain uses TRBV7-9 with TRBJ2-3; D unresolved. V lost 3 bases, J lost 6 bases, and 16 bases lay in between. Germline V gives CDR1 SEHNR, CDR2 FQNEAQ (reference sequence). The CDR3 has 15 residues. As DNA, the CDR3 is TGTGCCAGCAGCTTGACTCTTACTCCATCCGATACGCAGTATTTT. Translated: CASSLTLTPSDTQYF.

The rearrangement uses TRBV20-1 and TRBJ2-7, with D possibly being TRBD1 (5 bases). Germline V gives CDR1 DFQATT, CDR2 SNEGSKA (reference sequence). The CDR3 has 11 amino acids. Trimming pared 3 bases from V and 5 bases from J, leaving 8 bases between. The CDR3 reads CSASQGHEQYF. For the CDR3, the DNA is TGCAGTGCTAGTCAGGGCCACGAGCAGTACTTC.

V and J are TRBV29-1 and TRBJ2-3, with D uncertain. Germline assignment: CDR1 SQVTM and CDR2 ANQGSEA. The CDR3 covers 12 residues. Trimming shortened V by 3 bases and J by 2 bases, and 6 bases separated the two germline ends. CDR3 sequence reads: CSVEADTDTQYF. CDR3 nucleotides: TGCAGCGTTGAGGCTGACACAGATACGCAGTATTTT.

J is TRBJ2-2 and V is TRBV7-2, with a weak D call TRBD1 (6 bases). The CDR3 runs 13 residues. CDR1 and CDR2 from the germline V gene are SGHTA and FQGNSA. V was pared by 2 bases and J by 7 bases, with 8 bases between. CDR3 coding DNA: TGTGCCAGCAGCTTAAGGGGGAGCGGGGAGCTGTTTTTT. This translates into CASSLRGSGELFF.

The chain is built from TRBV7-9 and TRBJ1-4; D perhaps matches TRBD1 (5 bases). Germline V gives CDR1 SEHNR, CDR2 FQNEAQ (reference sequence). This CDR3 spans 14 amino acids. Trimming pared 6 bases from V and 5 bases from J, leaving 13 bases between. The CDR3 protein is CASRSREPNEKLFF. CDR3 DNA sequence: TGTGCCAGCAGATCCAGGGAACCGAATGAAAAACTGTTTTTT. The full variable domain, in which reference TRBV7-9 and TRBJ1-4 provide the parts outside the CDR3, is DTGVSQNPRHKITKRGQNVTFRCDPISEHNRLYWYRQTLGQGPEFLTYFQNEAQLEKSRLLSDRFSAERPKGSFSTLEIQRTEQGDSAMYLCASRSREPNEKLFFGSGTQLSVL.

The chain joins TRBV2 to TRBJ2-2, with TRBD1 as a possible D gene (6 bases). Germline CDR1 is SNHLY and CDR2 is FYNNEI. The CDR3 totals 15 residues. V lost 1 base and J 2 bases, leaving 8 bases between the germline ends. The CDR3 coding sequence is TGTGCCAGCAGTGAAGGCAGGGGTAACACCGGGGAGCTGTTTTTT. Residues: CASSEGRGNTGELFF.

In this sample, this clone turned up a few times. This chain uses TRBV7-8 with TRBJ1-1; TRBD1 agrees at 11 bases. The CDR3 totals 16 residues. V shed 6 bases and J 4 bases; nucleotides not matched to a gene: 10. Per the germline V gene, CDR1 is SGHVS and CDR2 is FQNEAQ. In nucleotides, the CDR3 is TGTGCCAGCAGGCCCTTCCCCGGGACAGGGGGCACTGAAGCTTTCTTT. Translation gives CASRPFPGTGGTEAFF.

The chain carries TRBV4-1 and TRBJ1-5, with 7 bases lining up with TRBD1. Germline V lookup: CDR1 MGHRA, CDR2 YSYEKL. V lost 0 bases, J lost 2 bases, and 13 bases stayed unmatched. CDR3 length: 19 amino acids. CDR3: CASSQETVGWGTGNQPQHF. The CDR3 DNA reads TGCGCCAGCAGCCAAGAAACCGTGGGATGGGGGACAGGCAATCAGCCCCAGCATTTT.

The chain has TRBV5-8 and TRBJ1-5; D is possibly TRBD1 (6 bases). The germline V gene has CDR1 SGHTS and CDR2 YDEGEE. Between the trimmed V and J ends, which lost 6 bases and 4 bases, there was a span of 23 bases. The CDR3 covers 17 residues. This chain's CDR3 is CASNPLTGGLGNQPQHF. The CDR3 DNA is TGTGCCAGCAACCCCCTTACGGGGGGCCTTGGAAATCAGCCCCAGCATTTT.

This sequence joins TRBV7-9 and TRBJ2-1; D may be TRBD1 (6 bases). The V end lost 6 bases, the J end lost 15 bases, and 15 bases lay between the germline ends. The CDR3 length is 11 residues. Germline values: CDR1 SEHNR, CDR2 FQNEAQ (reference sequence). The CDR3 bases are TGTGCCAGCAGTCGCTCGGACAGTCGGTTCTTC. It encodes CASSRSDSRFF.

The rearrangement links TRBV9 to TRBJ1-1, with D hard to call. The CDR3 is 13 amino acids. Deletions cut 1 base from V and 7 bases from J, with 11 bases between. Germline loops: CDR1 SGDLS, CDR2 YYNGEE. The CDR3 loop is CASSVLENFEAFF. CDR3 coding DNA: TGTGCCAGCAGCGTACTCGAGAATTTTGAAGCTTTCTTT.

The chain uses TRBV6-5 and TRBJ2-7; 9 nucleotides align to TRBD2. The V segment lost 5 bases and the J segment 2 bases; nucleotides outside the gene matches: 4. This CDR3 has 14 amino acids. Germline V lookup: CDR1 MNHEY, CDR2 SVGAGI. CDR3 bases: TGTGCCAGCAGTGAGGCGGGAGGGCCCTACGAGCAGTACGTC. It translates to CASSEAGGPYEQYV.

This clone was picked up a small number of times. V and J are TRBV7-9 and TRBJ1-2, with D tentatively TRBD1 (6 bases). Germline loops: CDR1 SEHNR, CDR2 FQNEAQ (reference sequence). The ends were cut back, 4 bases at V and 5 bases at J, with 23 bases in the middle. The CDR3 length is 17 residues. The CDR3 DNA reads TGTGCCAGCAGCTCGATTACGCCGAGGGGGTTGGGGTATGGCTACACCTTC. This sequence encodes CASSSITPRGLGYGYTF.

This chain connects TRBV6-1 to TRBJ2-1; D is possibly TRBD2 (6 bases). The germline V gene has CDR1 MNHNS and CDR2 SASEGT. Deletions cut 6 bases from V and 7 bases from J, with 19 bases between. This CDR3 comprises 15 residues. The CDR3 DNA is TGTGCCAGCAGGCCCCAAGCGGGCGTCTGGAATGAGCAGTTCTTC. Amino acid sequence: CASRPQAGVWNEQFF.

As for this clone: Distinct nucleotide sequences in the sample also encode this CDR3. The chain carries TRBV5-1 and TRBJ2-7, with D perhaps matching TRBD1 (5 bases). The CDR3 spans 14 residues. From germline, CDR1 is SGHRS and CDR2 YFSETQ. V was cut by 2 bases and J by 0 bases, with 9 bases left in between. CDR3 residues: CASSFTGSSYEQYF. CDR3 sequence (DNA): TGCGCCAGCAGCTTTACAGGATCCTCCTACGAGCAGTACTTC.

Written as DNA, the CDR3 is TGTGCCAGCAGACGAGCTTGGGGGGATAACAATGAGCAGTTCTTC. This sequence encodes CASRRAWGDNNEQFF. The chain carries TRBV7-9 and TRBJ2-1, with D tentatively TRBD2 (6 bases). V was shortened by 6 bases and J by 5 bases, with 17 bases between the two germline ends. The germline V gene encodes CDR1 SEHNR and CDR2 FQNEAQ (reference sequence). The CDR3 is made up of 15 amino acids.

The rearrangement links TRBV27 to TRBJ1-6; the D gene is possibly TRBD1 (6 bases). Trimming stripped 3 bases from V and 10 bases from J, with 13 bases between. Germline V gives CDR1 MNHEY, CDR2 SMNVEV (reference sequence). The CDR3 runs 14 residues. The CDR3 region is CASSFQNRESPLHF. As DNA, the CDR3 is TGTGCCAGCAGTTTCCAGAACAGGGAATCACCCCTCCACTTT.

J is TRBJ2-1 and V is TRBV7-2; D perhaps matches TRBD2 (6 bases). CDR3 length equals 15 residues. CDR1 SGHTA and CDR2 FQGNSA come from the germline V gene. Trimming shortened V by 5 bases and J by 3 bases, and 14 bases separated the two germline ends. The CDR3 sequence: CASSVVADNYNEQFF. CDR3 DNA: TGTGCCAGCAGCGTTGTAGCGGACAACTACAATGAGCAGTTCTTC.